This passage covers 11 T cell receptor beta chains from one sample sequenced in a study of blood T cells in healthy people across ages. Primers used in a second PCR of roughly 6 to 12 cycles were a sample-barcoded 5' primer and a J-beta primer mix. TCRdb reanalysed the 5' RACE reads using MiXCR and keeps one entry per CDR3 protein. The sample holds around 800,000 distinct CDR3 sequences; around 42% are singletons and the top ten take about 19%. The sequencing input was blood. The source of these receptors is a man aged 55 to 69 in good health.

There are a few counts of this clonotype. This rearrangement joins TRBV20-1 to TRBJ2-1, with unresolved D. V shed 2 bases and J shed 10 bases, with 21 bases lying between them. The CDR3 has 15 residues. From germline, CDR1 is DFQATT and CDR2 SNEGSKA (reference sequence). The CDR3 nucleotides are TGCAGTGCTAGACGACCAGGCGGCTTGGCCACCGAGCAGTTCTTC. This encodes CSARRPGGLATEQFF.

The chain has TRBV4-3 and TRBJ2-3; 7 bases are a match to TRBD2. CDR3 size: 16 residues. Germline values: CDR1 LGHNA, CDR2 YSLEER. V shed 0 bases and J 2 bases; nucleotides not matched to a gene: 5. CDR3 DNA: TGCGCCAGCAGCCAAGATCGGGCGGGGGTCACAGATACGCAGTATTTT. It translates to CASSQDRAGVTDTQYF.

The table lists this clonotype with a few counts. The V call is TRBV7-9, the J call TRBJ2-5, with no clear D. CDR3 length equals 14 residues. Germline V gene sequence: CDR1 SEHNR, CDR2 FQNEAQ (reference sequence). The germline V and J ends were trimmed by 8 bases and 2 bases, with 15 bases remaining between them. CDR3 sequence: CASQVVGGQETQYF. CDR3 coding DNA: TGTGCCAGCCAGGTTGTGGGCGGACAAGAGACCCAGTACTTC.

This chain links TRBV29-1 with TRBJ1-1; TRBD1 agrees at 7 bases. This CDR3 spans 14 amino acids. CDR1 and CDR2 (germline): SQVTM, ANQGSEA. V trimming: 4 bases; J trimming: 1 base; junction bases outside the gene matches: 6. In DNA, the CDR3 is TGCAGCGTTGGGTGGACAGGCCCGAACACTGAAGCTTTCTTT. Its protein is CSVGWTGPNTEAFF. The full variable domain, rest sourced from reference TRBV29-1 and TRBJ1-1, is SAVISQKPSRDICQRGTSLTIQCQVDSQVTMMFWYRQQPGQSLTLIATANQGSEATYESGFVIDKFPISRPNLTFSTLTVSNMSPEDSSIYLCSVGWTGPNTEAFFGQGTRLTVV.

V usage is TRBV5-1 and J usage is TRBJ2-1; TRBD2 matches at 11 bases. The CDR3 has 16 amino acids. Per germline, CDR1 SGHRS and CDR2 YFSETQ. V trimming: 0 bases; J trimming: 9 bases; junction bases outside the gene matches: 8. The CDR3 DNA sequence: TGCGCCAGCAGCTTGGCCGTGGTAGCGGGGGGGCGTGAGCAGTTCTTC. Translation gives CASSLAVVAGGREQFF.

This chain connects TRBV20-1 to TRBJ1-2, with D unclear. The CDR3 loop spans 16 amino acids. Per the germline V gene, CDR1 is DFQATT and CDR2 is SNEGSKA (reference sequence). V was shortened by 1 base and J by 3 bases, with 18 bases between the two germline ends. The CDR3 loop is CSARARLGRQDYGYTF. CDR3 sequence (DNA): TGCAGTGCTAGAGCCAGGTTGGGTCGGCAGGACTATGGCTACACCTTC.

The chain recombines TRBV29-1 with TRBJ1-1; 8 positions match TRBD1. The CDR3 length is 14 residues. Per the germline V gene, CDR1 is SQVTM and CDR2 is ANQGSEA. V shed 5 bases and J 0 bases; nucleotides not matched to a gene: 5. CDR3 coding DNA: TGCAGCGTTAGACAGGGGCTACTGAACACTGAAGCTTTCTTT. Translation gives CSVRQGLLNTEAFF.

The chain recombines TRBV2 with TRBJ2-5, with 15 nucleotides matching TRBD2. Germline CDR1 and CDR2: SNHLY and FYNNEI. V trimming: 4 bases; J trimming: 2 bases; junction bases outside the gene matches: 8. This CDR3 comprises 18 residues. The CDR3 nucleotides are TGTGCCAGCAGTGCCCGAGTCGGACTAGCGGGGGGGCAAGAGACCCAGTACTTC. It encodes CASSARVGLAGGQETQYF.

The J gene is TRBJ2-1, the V gene TRBV7-9, with 8 nucleotides matching TRBD1. Near its end, the DNA agrees better with TRBJ2-7, so the J call may be wrong. The germline V gene encodes CDR1 SEHNR and CDR2 FQNEAQ (reference sequence). CDR3 length: 16 residues. Here the CDR3 DNA reads TGTGCCAGCAGCCAACTACAGGGGGGCTCCTACAATGAGCAGTACTTC. Translating it yields CASSQLQGGSYNEQYF.

The CDR3 protein is CASSPSAGVYNEQFF. The CDR3 nucleotides read TGTGCCAGCTCACCTAGCGCGGGGGTCTACAATGAGCAGTTCTTC. The genes are TRBV18 and TRBJ2-1, with 7 bases lining up with TRBD2. The junction had 5 bases not matched to a gene; V was cut back by 3 bases and J by 3 bases. The germline CDR1 and CDR2 sequences are KGHSH and LQKENI. The CDR3 is made up of 15 amino acids.

This clonotype was counted many times. The chain links TRBV29-1 to TRBJ2-1; D perhaps matches TRBD1 (5 bases). The CDR3 consists of 14 residues. Deletions cut 3 bases from V and 3 bases from J, with 12 bases between. Per germline, CDR1 SQVTM and CDR2 ANQGSEA. CDR3 amino acids: CSVEWNRIYNEQFF. The DNA of the CDR3 is TGCAGCGTTGAGTGGAACAGGATCTACAATGAGCAGTTCTTC.